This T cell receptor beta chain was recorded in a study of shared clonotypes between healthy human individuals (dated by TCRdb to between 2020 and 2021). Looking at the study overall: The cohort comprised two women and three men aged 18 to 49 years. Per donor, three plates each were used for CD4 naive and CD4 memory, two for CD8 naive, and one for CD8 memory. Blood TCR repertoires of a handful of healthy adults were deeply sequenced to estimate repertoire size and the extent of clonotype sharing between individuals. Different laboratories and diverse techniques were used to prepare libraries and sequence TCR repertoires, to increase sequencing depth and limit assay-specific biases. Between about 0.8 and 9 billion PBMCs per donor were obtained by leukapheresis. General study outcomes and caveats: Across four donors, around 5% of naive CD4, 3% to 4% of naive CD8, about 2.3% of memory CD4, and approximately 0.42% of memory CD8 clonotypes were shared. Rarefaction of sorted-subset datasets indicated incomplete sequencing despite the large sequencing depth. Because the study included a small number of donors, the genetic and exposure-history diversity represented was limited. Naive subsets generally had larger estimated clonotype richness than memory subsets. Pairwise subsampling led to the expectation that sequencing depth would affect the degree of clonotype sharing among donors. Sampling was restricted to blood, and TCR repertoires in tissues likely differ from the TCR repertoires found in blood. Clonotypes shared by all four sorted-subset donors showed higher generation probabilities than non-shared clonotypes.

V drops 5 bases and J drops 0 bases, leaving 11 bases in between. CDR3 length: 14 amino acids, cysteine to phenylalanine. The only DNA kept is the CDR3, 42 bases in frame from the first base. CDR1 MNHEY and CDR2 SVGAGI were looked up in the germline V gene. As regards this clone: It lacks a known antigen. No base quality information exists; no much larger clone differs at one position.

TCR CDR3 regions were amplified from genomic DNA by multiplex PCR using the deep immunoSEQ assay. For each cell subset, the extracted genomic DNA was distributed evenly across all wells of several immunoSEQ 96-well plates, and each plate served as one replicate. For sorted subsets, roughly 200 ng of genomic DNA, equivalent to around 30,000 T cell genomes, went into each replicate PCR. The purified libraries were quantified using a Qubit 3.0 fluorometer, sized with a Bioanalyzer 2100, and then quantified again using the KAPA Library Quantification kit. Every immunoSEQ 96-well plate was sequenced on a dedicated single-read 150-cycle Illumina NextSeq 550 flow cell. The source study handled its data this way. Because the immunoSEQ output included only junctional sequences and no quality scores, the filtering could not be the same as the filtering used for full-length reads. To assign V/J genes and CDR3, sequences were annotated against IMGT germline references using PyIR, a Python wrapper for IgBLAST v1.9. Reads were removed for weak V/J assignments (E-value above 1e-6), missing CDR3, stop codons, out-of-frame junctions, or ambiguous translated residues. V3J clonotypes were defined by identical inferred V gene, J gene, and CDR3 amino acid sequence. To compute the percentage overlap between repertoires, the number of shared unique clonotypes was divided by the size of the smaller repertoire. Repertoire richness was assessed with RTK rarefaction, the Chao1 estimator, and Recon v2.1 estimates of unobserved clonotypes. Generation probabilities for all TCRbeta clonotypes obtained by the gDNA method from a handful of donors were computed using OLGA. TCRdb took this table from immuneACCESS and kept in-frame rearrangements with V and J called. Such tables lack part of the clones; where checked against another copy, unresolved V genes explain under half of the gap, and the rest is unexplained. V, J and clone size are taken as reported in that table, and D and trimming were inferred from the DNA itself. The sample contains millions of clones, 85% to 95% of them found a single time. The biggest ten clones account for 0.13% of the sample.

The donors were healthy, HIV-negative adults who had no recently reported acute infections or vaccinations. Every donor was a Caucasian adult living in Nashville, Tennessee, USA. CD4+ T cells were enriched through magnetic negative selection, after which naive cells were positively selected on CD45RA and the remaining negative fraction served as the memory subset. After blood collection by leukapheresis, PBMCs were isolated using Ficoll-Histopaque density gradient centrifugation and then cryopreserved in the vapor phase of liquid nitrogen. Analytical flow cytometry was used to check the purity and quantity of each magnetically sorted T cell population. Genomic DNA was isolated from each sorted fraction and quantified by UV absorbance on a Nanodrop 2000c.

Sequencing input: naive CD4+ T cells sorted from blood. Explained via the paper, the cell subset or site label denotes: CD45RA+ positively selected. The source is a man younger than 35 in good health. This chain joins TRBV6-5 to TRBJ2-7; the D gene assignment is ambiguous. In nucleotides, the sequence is TGTGCCAGCAGTAGGTCGGATAGCTCCTACGAGCAGTACTTC. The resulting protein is CASSRSDSSYEQYF.